This T cell receptor (beta chain) was obtained from a study of T cell responses to AZD1222 COVID-19 vaccine. The CDR3 contains 20 residues. Germline V gene lookup returns CDR1 SGHRS and CDR2 YFSETQ. Deletions cut 0 bases from V and 3 bases from J, with 22 bases between. Study findings and constraints: Compared with day 0, the breadth and depth of the Spike-specific TCR repertoire rose significantly after two doses of AZD1222. A mostly white British donor set with more females was recruited, and clonal diversity was possibly underestimated.

As to this clone: Its antigen is as yet unknown.

Method: immunoSEQ multiplex PCR; TCRdb's copy keeps in-frame clones and lacks some. Here the sample spans more than 110,000 clones, about 89% being singletons. This specimen was peripheral blood, taken on day 0 of AZD1222 vaccination. The J gene is TRBJ1-6, the V gene TRBV5-1; possible D gene TRBD1, 5 bases. The sequence was collected from an adult in good health. CDR3 amino acids: CASSLESGTAPLYYNSPLHF. CDR3 in DNA: TGCGCCAGCAGCTTGGAAAGCGGGACGGCTCCCTTATACTATAATTCACCCCTCCACTTT.